The subject of this entry is one T cell receptor beta chain. Per the original methods: Amplification of reference gene primers provided the estimated nucleated cell counts. Repertoires were generated with immunoSEQ multiplex PCR, while TCRdb's copy carries only in-frame clones and drops some. That table furnishes V, J and clone size, whereas the DNA furnished D and trimming. The sample lists 150,000 to 200,000 clones, approximately 86% seen once, with 1.6% in the top ten. This sample was taken from a study of blood T cell repertoires in COVID-19. Study-level information: Sites in the United States, Italy and Spain provided acute and convalescent COVID-19 samples. Sources were T cells, B-cell-depleted T cells, or PBMCs; the material itself was cDNA or gDNA.

Unmatched junction bases numbered 3, after V lost 6 bases and J lost 1 base. Per the germline V gene, CDR1 is MNHEY and CDR2 is SMNVEV (reference sequence). The CDR3 extends over 15 amino acids. This receptor was identified in a woman between 45 and 60 years old with acute or convalescent COVID-19. Source material: peripheral blood. The chain couples TRBV27 to TRBJ2-6, with 7 bases lining up with TRBD1. The CDR3 region is CASSPTGSGANVLTF. CDR3 DNA sequence: TGTGCCAGCAGCCCGACAGGGTCTGGGGCCAACGTCCTGACTTTC.